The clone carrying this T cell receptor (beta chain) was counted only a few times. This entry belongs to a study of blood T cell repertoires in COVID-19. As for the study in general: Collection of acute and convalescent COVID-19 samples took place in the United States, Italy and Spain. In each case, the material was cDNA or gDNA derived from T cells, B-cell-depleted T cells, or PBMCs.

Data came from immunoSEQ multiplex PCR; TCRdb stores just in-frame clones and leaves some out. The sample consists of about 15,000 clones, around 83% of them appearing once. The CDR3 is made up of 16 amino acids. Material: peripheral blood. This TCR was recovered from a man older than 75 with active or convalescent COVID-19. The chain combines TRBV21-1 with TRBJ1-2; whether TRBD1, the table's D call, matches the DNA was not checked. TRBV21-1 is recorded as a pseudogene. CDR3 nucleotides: TGTGCCAGCAGCCTCACCGAGGGGGTCTCTAACTATGGCTACACCTTC. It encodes CASSLTEGVSNYGYTF.